This passage covers 29 T cell receptor beta chains from one sample sequenced in a study of PD-1 blockade in classical Hodgkin lymphoma (TCRdb year 2020). The sample's time point label, decoded: cycle 4 day 1 (C4D1), after 6 weeks of nivolumab. Relapse after autologous stem cell transplantation had occurred in all trial patients, and cohorts A, B and C were distinguished by prior brentuximab vedotin exposure. CD4+ T cells were purified from thawed PBMCs by magnetic negative selection with a Miltenyi CD4+ T cell isolation kit. Libraries were made using the immunoSEQ multiplex PCR assay. TCRdb's version of the immuneACCESS table is confined to in-frame rearrangements and falls short of the full clone set. An unresolved V gene accounts for under half of the shortfall where checked; the remainder is of unknown origin. Here the sample has 29,000 or so clones; roughly 80% occur a single time. The ten largest clones take up over 0.6% of the sample.

The input for sequencing was CD4+ T cells from blood, taken before the fourth cycle of nivolumab. Receptor source: a human donor with classical Hodgkin lymphoma.

The rearrangement joins TRBV19 to TRBJ1-4; 7 positions agree with TRBD1. Germline values: CDR1 LNHDA, CDR2 SQIVND (reference sequence). This CDR3 contains 14 residues. V gave up 6 bases and J gave up 1 base; unmatched junction bases: 2. The CDR3 protein is CASSRTGTNEKLFF. The CDR3 coding sequence is TGTGCCAGTAGCCGGACAGGAACTAATGAAAAACTGTTTTTT.

The chain uses TRBV9 and TRBJ1-4; 7 bases fit TRBD1. The CDR3 consists of 17 residues. Trimming removed 0 bases from V and 3 bases from J; junction bases left unmatched: 8. Germline CDR1 is SGDLS and CDR2 is YYNGEE. CDR3 bases: TGTGCCAGCAGCGTAGGGACAGGAGACGCGTCTAATGAAAAACTGTTTTTT. Amino acid sequence: CASSVGTGDASNEKLFF.

This clone was counted only a few times. This chain's CDR3 is CATSWEGTGSYNEQFF. The DNA for the CDR3 is TGTGCCACCAGCTGGGAAGGGACAGGATCCTACAATGAGCAGTTCTTC. The V gene is TRBV15, the J gene TRBJ2-1; 8 bases map to TRBD1. The CDR3 totals 16 residues. After removal of 5 bases from V and 1 base from J, the junction contained 7 bases not matched to a gene. Germline V gives CDR1 LNHNV, CDR2 YYDKDF (reference sequence).

CDR3 residues: CASFPAGVAGELFF. CDR3 nucleotide sequence: TGTGCCAGCTTCCCAGCGGGGGTTGCCGGGGAGCTGTTTTTT. This chain uses TRBV27 with TRBJ2-2, with TRBD2 identical over 8 bases. The V segment lost 8 bases and the J segment 6 bases; nucleotides outside the gene matches: 8. Germline lookup yields CDR1 MNHEY and CDR2 SMNVEV (reference sequence). The CDR3 spans 14 residues.

This chain uses TRBV5-5 with TRBJ2-7; D possibly uses TRBD1 or TRBD2 (5 bases each). The CDR3 has 14 residues. Germline assignment: CDR1 SGHKS and CDR2 YYEKEE (reference sequence). V lost 0 bases and J 3 bases, leaving 10 bases between the germline ends. CDR3 in amino acids: CASSLGDPHYEQYF. The CDR3 DNA sequence: TGTGCCAGCAGCTTGGGGGACCCACACTACGAGCAGTACTTC.

V is TRBV30 and J is TRBJ1-2, with D unclear. There are 12 residues in the CDR3. V was pared by 1 base and J by 3 bases, with 6 bases between. Germline lookup yields CDR1 GTSNPN and CDR2 SVGIG (reference sequence). The chain's CDR3 is CAWSAPDYGYTF. The DNA for the CDR3 is TGTGCCTGGAGTGCCCCAGACTATGGCTACACCTTC. The full variable domain, its missing parts supplied by reference TRBV30 and TRBJ1-2, is SQTIHQWPATLVQPVGSPLSLECTVEGTSNPNLYWYRQAAGRGLQLLFYSVGIGQISSEVPQNLSASRPQDRQFILSSKKLLLSDSGFYLCAWSAPDYGYTFGSGTRLTVV.

V gene TRBV6-6 combines with J gene TRBJ1-1, with TRBD1 matching over 8 bases. Germline values: CDR1 MNHNY, CDR2 SVGAGI (reference sequence). V was pared by 5 bases and J by 10 bases, with 18 bases of the junction left unmatched. This CDR3 spans 16 amino acids. The CDR3 here is CASSGAGTGDNWGAFF. The DNA of the CDR3 is TGTGCCAGCAGTGGCGCCGGGACAGGCGACAATTGGGGAGCTTTCTTT.

The chain joins TRBV25-1 to TRBJ1-3; D is unclear. Germline V lookup: CDR1 MGHDK, CDR2 SYGVNS. The CDR3 extends over 15 amino acids. The V gene lost 3 bases and the J gene lost 0 bases, with 9 bases spanning the gap. The CDR3, as DNA: TGTGCCAGCAGTGATGTCGGCTCCTCTGGAAACACCATATATTTT. Protein: CASSDVGSSGNTIYF.

This rearrangement joins TRBV5-1 to TRBJ2-3; no reliable D call. Trimming took off 4 bases at V and 2 bases at J, with 8 bases between the two ends. There are 13 residues in the CDR3. The germline CDR1 and CDR2 sequences are SGHRS and YFSETQ. The CDR3 sequence is CASSIYSTDTQYF. The CDR3 nucleotides are TGCGCCAGCAGCATTTACTCCACAGATACGCAGTATTTT.

This rearrangement joins TRBV5-1 to TRBJ1-1; TRBD1 matches at 8 bases. This CDR3 region has 13 residues. Germline loops: CDR1 SGHRS, CDR2 YFSETQ. Losses at the gene ends were 4 bases for V and 6 bases for J; bases not matched to a gene: 5. Here the CDR3 DNA reads TGCGCCAGCAGCGAACAGGGGGTTGCTGAAGCTTTCTTT. Translated, it gives CASSEQGVAEAFF.

This clone was detected once. The rearrangement links TRBV5-1 to TRBJ1-2, with D possibly matching TRBD1 (6 bases). Germline loops: CDR1 SGHRS, CDR2 YFSETQ. The CDR3 runs to 13 residues. Trimming took 2 bases from V and 8 from J, leaving 13 bases between them. Written as DNA, the CDR3 is TGCGCCAGCAGCTTTGGACAGCAGCTGGGCTACACCTTC. Residues: CASSFGQQLGYTF. The full variable domain, completed using reference TRBV5-1 and TRBJ1-2, is KAGVTQTPRYLIKTRGQQVTLSCSPISGHRSVSWYQQTPGQGLQFLFEYFSETQRNKGNFPGRFSGRQFSNSRSEMNVSTLELGDSALYLCASSFGQQLGYTFGSGTRLTVV.

The J gene is TRBJ2-1, the V gene TRBV14; D might be TRBD2 (5 bases). Germline V gives CDR1 SGHDN, CDR2 FVKESK. V was pared by 4 bases and J by 3 bases, with 10 bases between. The CDR3 has 14 amino acids. CDR3 protein: CASSPFEGYNEQFF. The CDR3 DNA sequence: TGTGCCAGCAGCCCTTTCGAGGGCTACAATGAGCAGTTCTTC.

The chain is built from TRBV27 and TRBJ1-2, with D possibly being TRBD1 (6 bases). The germline V gene encodes CDR1 MNHEY and CDR2 SMNVEV (reference sequence). Deletions cut 6 bases from V and 2 bases from J, with 13 bases between. The CDR3 loop spans 14 amino acids. CDR3 loop: CASRTGTINYGYTF. The CDR3, as DNA: TGTGCCAGCAGGACCGGGACAATCAACTATGGCTACACCTTC.

DNA for the CDR3: TGTGCCAGTCCTGGGGCTCAGGGGGCGGATGGCTACACCTTC. Its translation: CASPGAQGADGYTF. V and J are TRBV7-9 and TRBJ1-2, with 8 positions matching TRBD1. J lost 6 bases, V lost 9 bases, and 12 bases had no gene match. The CDR3 has 14 amino acids. The germline V gene encodes CDR1 SEHNR and CDR2 FQNEAQ (reference sequence). The variable domain in full, with the rest retrieved from reference TRBV7-9 and TRBJ1-2, is DTGVSQNPRHKITKRGQNVTFRCDPISEHNRLYWYRQTLGQGPEFLTYFQNEAQLEKSRLLSDRFSAERPKGSFSTLEIQRTEQGDSAMYLCASPGAQGADGYTFGSGTRLTVV.

This sequence joins TRBV10-3 and TRBJ2-7; 7 nucleotides agree with TRBD1. V shed 4 bases and J 3 bases; nucleotides not matched to a gene: 6. CDR1 and CDR2 (germline): ENHRY, SYGVKD. This CDR3 comprises 14 residues. CDR3 nucleotides: TGTGCCATCAGTGCCCACAGGGGAGACTACGAGCAGTACTTC. Translated: CAISAHRGDYEQYF.

Concerning this clone itself: The junction does not match germline at one end; this may be a read error. The V call is TRBV5-1, the J call TRBJ2-1, with TRBD1 matching over 8 bases. The CDR3 extends over 14 amino acids. Per germline, CDR1 SGHRS and CDR2 YFSETQ. For the CDR3, the DNA is TGCGCCAGCATCTTGAGACAGGGGTCTGGTGAGCAGTTCTTC. The encoded protein is CASILRQGSGEQFF.

This chain uses TRBV6-1 with TRBJ2-1; D possibly corresponds to TRBD2 (7 bases). The germline V gene has CDR1 MNHNS and CDR2 SASEGT. This CDR3 is built from 16 residues. V lost 3 bases, J lost 7 bases, and 19 bases lay in between. The CDR3 protein is CASSDVGQGRGNEQFF. The CDR3 region has the DNA TGTGCCAGCAGTGACGTTGGGCAGGGGCGGGGGAATGAGCAGTTCTTC.

The chain links TRBV5-1 to TRBJ2-5; 12 nucleotides match TRBD2. Germline V CDR1 and CDR2: SGHRS, YFSETQ. The CDR3 runs 16 residues. The junction had 9 bases not matched to a gene; V was cut back by 4 bases and J by 5 bases. The CDR3 DNA reads TGCGCCAGCAGCCCCGGACTAGCGGGGTTGGTTGAGACCCAGTACTTC. Protein sequence: CASSPGLAGLVETQYF.

This chain uses TRBV28 with TRBJ2-1; D not resolved. This CDR3 spans 13 amino acids. The V end was cut by 3 bases, the J end by 5 bases, with 8 bases between. Germline V gene data show CDR1 as MDHEN and CDR2 as SYDVKM. CDR3 protein: CASSFGRHNEQFF. CDR3 bases: TGTGCCAGCAGTTTCGGTCGACACAATGAGCAGTTCTTC.

The CDR3 loop is CASSRGDRAYEQYF. CDR3 in DNA: TGTGCCAGCTCACGGGGGGACAGAGCCTACGAGCAGTACTTC. The chain uses TRBV18 and TRBJ2-7, with D possibly being TRBD1 (7 bases). Trimming cost V 4 bases and J 2 bases, with 12 bases left between them. The CDR3 spans 14 residues. CDR1 is KGHSH and CDR2 is LQKENI in the germline V gene.

The chain carries TRBV7-9 and TRBJ2-1; possibly TRBD1 or TRBD2 for D (6 bases each). V dropped 3 bases and J dropped 1 base, with 13 bases sitting between them. This CDR3 comprises 16 residues. Germline-derived CDR1 and CDR2 are SEHNR and FQNEAQ (reference sequence). The CDR3 DNA follows: TGTGCCAGCAGCTTGTCGGGGGCCGTGTCCTACAATGAGCAGTTCTTC. This gives the protein CASSLSGAVSYNEQFF.

This clone was observed a few times. The chain employs TRBV7-2 and TRBJ1-2, with D tentatively TRBD1 (5 bases). Germline V lookup: CDR1 SGHTA, CDR2 FQGNSA. The CDR3 contains 14 residues. Deletions cut 1 base from V and 2 bases from J, with 8 bases between. The DNA of the CDR3 is TGTGCCAGCAGCTTAGGTCCAGGGAACTATGGCTACACCTTC. This sequence encodes CASSLGPGNYGYTF.

The genes are TRBV5-1 and TRBJ2-5; D remains ambiguous. This CDR3 region has 15 residues. The V end was cut by 2 bases, the J end by 5 bases, with 16 bases between. The germline gives CDR1 SGHRS, CDR2 YFSETQ. The CDR3 protein is CASSFGPRPGETQYF. DNA of the CDR3: TGCGCCAGCAGCTTTGGGCCTCGACCTGGGGAGACCCAGTACTTC.

This clone is a singleton in its sample. The rearrangement uses TRBV9 and TRBJ2-3; no firm D call. The length of the CDR3 is 12 residues. In germline, CDR1 is SGDLS, CDR2 YYNGEE. V dropped 5 bases and J dropped 6 bases, with 10 bases sitting between them. The CDR3 protein is CASRAGFDTQYF. The CDR3, as DNA: TGTGCCAGCAGGGCTGGGTTTGATACGCAGTATTTT.

This clone was seen only once. The chain links TRBV18 to TRBJ2-5; 9 bases line up with TRBD1. The DNA end lines up better with TRBJ2-7; the J call may be wrong. From germline, CDR1 is KGHSH and CDR2 LQKENI. The CDR3 is made up of 15 amino acids. Here the CDR3 reads CASSPSTGGWYEQYF. CDR3 nucleotide sequence: TGTGCCAGCTCACCGTCGACAGGGGGATGGTACGAGCAGTACTTC.

The chain carries TRBV13 and TRBJ1-6; 7 bases match TRBD1. CDR1 is PRHDT, CDR2 FYEKMQ, per germline (reference sequence). The CDR3 consists of 15 residues. V was clipped by 2 bases and J by 9 bases; unmatched bases: 7. The CDR3, as DNA: TGTGCCAGCAGCTTACCGACGACAGGGATTTCACCCCTCCACTTT. It specifies CASSLPTTGISPLHF.

This clone was counted a single time. The rearrangement links TRBV7-9 to TRBJ2-2, with 8 bases lining up with TRBD2. The length of the CDR3 is 17 residues. CDR1 is SEHNR, CDR2 FQNEAQ, per germline (reference sequence). V trimming: 0 bases; J trimming: 3 bases; junction bases outside the gene matches: 6. The CDR3 spells CASSLAQGLAYTGELFF. CDR3 DNA: TGTGCCAGCAGCTTAGCACAAGGACTAGCCTACACCGGGGAGCTGTTTTTT.

The chain combines TRBV7-8 with TRBJ2-7; the match to TRBD2 covers 10 bases. The CDR3 sequence is 15 residues long. CDR1 SGHVS and CDR2 FQNEAQ come from the germline V gene. With V trimmed by 1 base and J by 2 bases, 2 bases remained unmatched. CDR3 region: CASSLGSGGTYEQYF. The DNA of the CDR3 is TGTGCCAGCAGCTTAGGTAGCGGGGGGACCTACGAGCAGTACTTC.

The chain uses TRBV12-5 and TRBJ2-7; no reliable D call. CDR3 length equals 14 residues. V shed 1 base and J shed 0 bases, with 7 bases lying between them. CDR1 is LGHNT and CDR2 is FRNRAP in the germline V gene. As DNA, the CDR3 is TGTGCTAGTGGTTTGGGGTATGGCTCCTACGAGCAGTACTTC. Translated: CASGLGYGSYEQYF.